The source of this T cell receptor (beta chain) is a study of spatial heterogeneity in lung cancer. In TCRdb, the 5' RACE reads were re-called with MiXCR into one record per CDR3 protein. The data show around 110,000 distinct CDR3 sequences, approximately 12% seen once. V shed 0 bases and J shed 5 bases, with 5 bases lying between them. Germline values: CDR1 SGHTA, CDR2 FQGNSA. This CDR3 is built from 13 residues. The time point was: blood at routine non-recurrence follow-up after resection. Whole RNA was taken from tumor, nontumor lung or frozen PBMC; it was then sequenced unsorted. This clonotype was seen repeatedly, ten times or more.

Material: PBMCs, obtained at follow-up. The chain combines TRBV7-2 with TRBJ1-5; unclear D gene. The TCR originated in a male donor with early-stage non-small cell lung cancer. The CDR3 protein is CASSLARHQPQHF. The CDR3 nucleotides are TGTGCCAGCAGCTTAGCCCGTCATCAGCCCCAGCATTTT.